Below, 23 T cell receptor beta chains from the same sample are listed, as sequenced in a study of glioma-infiltrating T cells after dendritic cell vaccination. Method: immunoSEQ multiplex PCR; TCRdb's copy keeps in-frame clones and lacks some. The repertoire holds 71,000 or so clones, with around 86% as singletons. This sample comprised blood, obtained before dendritic cell vaccination. These TCRs come from a human donor with glioblastoma.

J is TRBJ2-2 and V is TRBV7-9; D remains ambiguous. Trimming pared 6 bases from V and 0 bases from J, leaving 11 bases between. This CDR3 comprises 15 residues. The germline CDR1 and CDR2 sequences are SEHNR and FQNEAQ (reference sequence). CDR3 bases: TGTGCCAGCAGTCCAACTATATCGAACACCGGGGAGCTGTTTTTT. Translated, it gives CASSPTISNTGELFF. Full variable domain (rest looked up from reference TRBV7-9 and TRBJ2-2): DTGVSQNPRHKITKRGQNVTFRCDPISEHNRLYWYRQTLGQGPEFLTYFQNEAQLEKSRLLSDRFSAERPKGSFSTLEIQRTEQGDSAMYLCASSPTISNTGELFFGEGSRLTVL.

This clone was found once. The gene calls are TRBV7-2 and TRBJ1-2; D perhaps matches TRBD1 (5 bases). There are 14 residues in the CDR3. V lost 8 bases to trimming and J lost 4 bases, with 17 bases between them. Germline V gene sequence: CDR1 SGHTA, CDR2 FQGNSA. For the CDR3, the DNA is TGTGCCAGCGCCCAAGGTATCGGGGGCTATGGCTACACCTTC. It yields the protein CASAQGIGGYGYTF. The full variable domain, with the rest looked up from reference TRBV7-2 and TRBJ1-2, is GAGVSQSPSNKVTEKGKDVELRCDPISGHTALYWYRQSLGQGLEFLIYFQGNSAPDKSGLPSDRFSAERTGGSVSTLTIQRTQQEDSAVYLCASAQGIGGYGYTFGSGTRLTVV.

This chain joins TRBV5-1 and TRBJ1-1, with TRBD1 matching 7 bases. V trimming: 0 bases; J trimming: 5 bases; junction bases outside the gene matches: 4. CDR3 length: 14 residues. The germline gives CDR1 SGHRS, CDR2 YFSETQ. The CDR3 nucleotides are TGCGCCAGCAGCTTGGAGGGCAGGGGGACTGAAGCTTTCTTT. Translation gives CASSLEGRGTEAFF.

V and J are TRBV30 and TRBJ2-2; 7 bases agree with TRBD1. The CDR3 consists of 14 residues. V lost 7 bases, J lost 2 bases, and 7 bases stayed unmatched. The germline CDR1 and CDR2 sequences are GTSNPN and SVGIG (reference sequence). The CDR3 coding sequence is TGTGCCTACCTTCGGGACAGTAACACCGGGGAGCTGTTTTTT. This encodes CAYLRDSNTGELFF.

The chain joins TRBV6-5 to TRBJ1-1, with 10 positions matching TRBD1. V gave up 5 bases and J gave up 5 bases; unmatched junction bases: 5. The V gene's germline CDR1 is MNHEY and CDR2 SVGAGI. This CDR3 comprises 14 residues. CDR3 nucleotide sequence: TGTGCCAGCAGTCCGGGACAGGGGATTACTGAAGCTTTCTTT. This sequence encodes CASSPGQGITEAFF.

In its sample, this clone was seen once. V and J are TRBV11-2 and TRBJ1-6; TRBD1 is a possible D gene (5 bases). Germline CDR1 SGHAT, CDR2 FQNNGV. This CDR3 has 15 amino acids. V was clipped by 4 bases and J by 7 bases, with 14 bases between them. The CDR3: CASSSGGAGNSPLHF. The CDR3 DNA sequence: TGTGCCAGCAGCTCGGGTGGGGCGGGAAATTCACCCCTCCACTTT.

The chain joins TRBV4-2 to TRBJ2-5; weak D call: TRBD2 (5 bases). The CDR3 length is 16 residues. Germline V CDR1 and CDR2: LGHNA, YNFKEQ. Trimming removed 0 bases at V and 2 bases at J, with 13 bases between. CDR3 in amino acids: CASSQEAAELQETQYF. The CDR3 DNA is TGTGCCAGCAGCCAAGAGGCAGCGGAGCTACAAGAGACCCAGTACTTC.

The V gene is TRBV7-6, the J gene TRBJ2-7, with D unresolved. The V end was cut by 2 bases, the J end by 4 bases, with 6 bases between. This CDR3 spans 12 amino acids. Germline V gene sequence: CDR1 SGHVS, CDR2 FNYEAQ. CDR3 amino acids: CASSLTVYEQYF. As DNA, the CDR3 is TGTGCCAGCAGCTTAACAGTTTACGAGCAGTACTTC. Using reference TRBV7-6 and TRBJ2-7 for the parts outside the CDR3, the full variable domain is GAGVSQSPRYKVTKRGQDVALRCDPISGHVSLYWYRQALGQGPEFLTYFNYEAQQDKSGLPNDRFSAERPEGSISTLTIQRTEQRDSAMYRCASSLTVYEQYFGPGTRLTVT.

The chain combines TRBV6-5 with TRBJ1-2; 8 bases line up with TRBD1. The V and J ends lost 4 bases and 7 bases, in that order; junction bases with no gene match: 11. This CDR3 has 15 amino acids. The germline V gene has CDR1 MNHEY and CDR2 SVGAGI. The CDR3 protein is CASSSPPGQGGGYTF. The CDR3 DNA is TGTGCCAGCAGTTCCCCACCTGGACAGGGAGGTGGCTACACCTTC.

The chain couples TRBV18 to TRBJ2-5; 8 bases are a match to TRBD1. With V trimmed by 3 bases and J by 5 bases, 5 bases remained unmatched. The CDR3 runs 14 residues. CDR1 and CDR2 (germline): KGHSH, LQKENI. CDR3 in DNA: TGTGCCAGCTCACCCCAGACAGGGGATGAGACCCAGTACTTC. It translates to CASSPQTGDETQYF.

The genes are TRBV19 and TRBJ2-2, with a tentative D call TRBD1 (6 bases). Trimming removed 6 bases at V and 4 bases at J, with 12 bases between. CDR1 is LNHDA and CDR2 is SQIVND in the germline V gene (reference sequence). This CDR3 has 14 residues. The CDR3 reads CASSDTGLTGELFF. The CDR3 bases are TGTGCCAGTAGCGACACAGGGCTCACCGGGGAGCTGTTTTTT.

The chain links TRBV7-2 to TRBJ2-1; weak D call: TRBD1 (6 bases). The V gene lost 6 bases and the J gene lost 8 bases, with 17 bases spanning the gap. The CDR3 spans 14 residues. CDR1 SGHTA and CDR2 FQGNSA come from the germline V gene. CDR3 sequence (DNA): TGTGCCAGCAGAGATAACAGTCAGGGGTATGAGCAGTTCTTC. Translation gives CASRDNSQGYEQFF.

The chain joins TRBV5-1 to TRBJ1-5; D remains unclear. The germline V gene has CDR1 SGHRS and CDR2 YFSETQ. The CDR3 is 15 residues long. Trimming removed 1 base at V and 4 bases at J, with 12 bases between. The CDR3 nucleotides read TGCGCCAGCAGCTTGTCGGGTGACTGGAATCAGCCCCAGCATTTT. Its translation: CASSLSGDWNQPQHF.

J is TRBJ1-1 and V is TRBV6-6, with D possibly TRBD1 on 5 matching bases. This CDR3 has 14 amino acids. The V end lost 4 bases, the J end lost 0 bases, and 9 bases lay between the germline ends. Per germline, CDR1 MNHNY and CDR2 SVGAGI (reference sequence). The CDR3 loop is CASSSTAMNTEAFF. The CDR3 region has the DNA TGTGCCAGCAGTTCGACAGCCATGAACACTGAAGCTTTCTTT.

This chain uses TRBV2 with TRBJ2-1; D possibly corresponds to TRBD1 (5 bases). V was shortened by 4 bases and J by 7 bases, with 17 bases between the two germline ends. CDR1 is SNHLY, CDR2 FYNNEI, per germline. There are 15 residues in the CDR3. The CDR3 here is CASSGIMAGRNEQFF. Written as DNA, the CDR3 is TGTGCCAGCAGTGGAATTATGGCAGGGCGGAATGAGCAGTTCTTC.

Only one count was recorded for this clone. The chain employs TRBV11-2 and TRBJ2-7, with 12 bases identical to TRBD2. Unmatched junction bases numbered 4, after V lost 3 bases and J lost 1 base. This CDR3 has 16 residues. Germline V gene lookup returns CDR1 SGHAT and CDR2 FQNNGV. CDR3 sequence reads: CASSLWTSGASYEQYF. The CDR3 DNA reads TGTGCCAGCAGCTTGTGGACTAGCGGGGCTTCCTACGAGCAGTACTTC. Full variable domain (remainder filled in from reference TRBV11-2 and TRBJ2-7): EAGVAQSPRYKIIEKRQSVAFWCNPISGHATLYWYQQILGQGPKLLIQFQNNGVVDDSQLPKDRFSAERLKGVDSTLKIQPAKLEDSAVYLCASSLWTSGASYEQYFGPGTRLTVT.

CDR3 sequence reads: CASSPGQGPITEAFF. The CDR3, as DNA: TGCGCCAGCAGCCCTGGACAGGGCCCGATTACTGAAGCTTTCTTT. The chain is built from TRBV4-1 and TRBJ1-1; 8 nucleotides align to TRBD1. The V gene end was trimmed by 4 bases and the J gene end by 5 bases; junction bases not matched to a gene: 9. Germline V gene data show CDR1 as MGHRA and CDR2 as YSYEKL. This CDR3 spans 15 amino acids.

The V call is TRBV2, the J call TRBJ1-4; the D gene is possibly TRBD1 (5 bases). The germline V gene has CDR1 SNHLY and CDR2 FYNNEI. V gave up 8 bases and J gave up 11 bases, with 27 bases separating them. This CDR3 is 16 amino acids long. The CDR3 loop reads CASEPFTGGYTPKLFF. The CDR3 coding sequence is TGTGCCAGCGAGCCCTTTACGGGGGGTTATACTCCTAAACTGTTTTTT.

Here the CDR3 DNA reads TGTGCCAGCAGTGCTCCCGGGAGGGGGGCCTCCTACGAGCAGTACTTC. Translation gives CASSAPGRGASYEQYF. J is TRBJ2-7 and V is TRBV28; TRBD2 aligns across 8 bases. Per the germline V gene, CDR1 is MDHEN and CDR2 is SYDVKM. This CDR3 is 16 amino acids long. The junction had 9 bases not matched to a gene; V was cut back by 5 bases and J by 0 bases.

This clone has just a few counts. The chain recombines TRBV6-1 with TRBJ1-1; D is possibly TRBD1 (6 bases). The germline V gene encodes CDR1 MNHNS and CDR2 SASEGT. The CDR3 length is 14 residues. V lost 7 bases, J lost 0 bases, and 12 bases lay in between. The CDR3 protein is CASTIGTLNTEAFF. CDR3 in DNA: TGTGCCAGCACCATTGGGACATTGAACACTGAAGCTTTCTTT.

In this sample, this clone turned up once. Written as DNA, the CDR3 is TGCGCCAGCAGCCCCGGGACAGGGGCGGATACGCAGTATTTT. Amino acids: CASSPGTGADTQYF. This chain uses TRBV5-1 with TRBJ2-3, with TRBD1 matching over 10 bases. J was trimmed by 6 bases and V by 4 bases; bases with no gene match: 5. Germline-derived CDR1 and CDR2 are SGHRS and YFSETQ. The CDR3 totals 14 residues.

This chain links TRBV6-6 with TRBJ2-7; TRBD1 matches at 9 bases. Germline CDR1 is MNHNY and CDR2 is SVGAGI (reference sequence). This CDR3 contains 15 residues. Trimming took 5 bases from V and 7 from J; bases not matched to a gene: 12. The CDR3 here is CASSPDRGSQGEQYF. In DNA, the CDR3 is TGTGCCAGCAGTCCGGACAGGGGCAGTCAGGGGGAGCAGTACTTC.

This chain connects TRBV29-1 to TRBJ1-1, with TRBD1 as a possible D gene (6 bases). This CDR3 region has 14 residues. V was shortened by 4 bases and J by 0 bases, with 12 bases between the two germline ends. Looked up from germline, CDR1 is SQVTM and CDR2 is ANQGSEA. CDR3 nucleotides: TGCAGCGTTGGGACAGACCTAATGAACACTGAAGCTTTCTTT. Translation: CSVGTDLMNTEAFF.